The rows below give T cell receptor beta chains drawn from one sample of a study of blood T cells in healthy people across ages. TCRdb itself ran the 5' RACE reads through MiXCR, one entry per CDR3 protein. Seen here are almost 300,000 distinct CDR3 sequences, 25% to 30% observed once, and the top ten hold approximately 30%. The source material was blood. The receptors here all came from a woman in her seventies in good health. Both conserved end residues are part of each CDR3. The order of the fields is D gene, V gene, clone size, J gene, CDR3 DNA, CDR3 protein. D genes are given only for firm matches. Part of the rows lack a size; the others show once, few, many or a class for expanded clones.

D gene: .
V gene: TRBV19
clone size: .
J gene: TRBJ2-1
CDR3 DNA: TGTGCCAGTAGTGCCGATGGGGAGTATGAGCAGTTCTTC
CDR3 protein: CASSADGEYEQFF

D gene: .
V gene: TRBV9
clone size: .
J gene: TRBJ2-7
CDR3 DNA: TGTGCCAGCAGCGTAGAAGGAAGCTCCTACGAGCAGTACTTC
CDR3 protein: CASSVEGSSYEQYF

D gene: TRBD1
V gene: TRBV28
clone size: .
J gene: TRBJ1-5
CDR3 DNA: TGTGCCAGCACCCAAGGGACAGCTCTTAGCAATCAGCCCCAGCATTTT
CDR3 protein: CASTQGTALSNQPQHF

D gene: .
V gene: TRBV4-3
clone size: few
J gene: TRBJ2-1
CDR3 DNA: TGCGCCAGCAGCCAAGATCCTTTAAATAATGAGCAGTTCTTC
CDR3 protein: CASSQDPLNNEQFF

D gene: TRBD2
V gene: TRBV24-1
clone size: many
J gene: TRBJ2-1
CDR3 DNA: TGTGCCACTTCTACTAGCGGGAGGAGGGGTGAGCAGTTCTTC
CDR3 protein: CATSTSGRRGEQFF

D gene: TRBD2
V gene: TRBV10-3
clone size: .
J gene: TRBJ2-1
CDR3 DNA: TGTGCCATCAGTGAGGGACTAGCGGGTGGCAATGAGCAGTTCTTC
CDR3 protein: CAISEGLAGGNEQFF

D gene: TRBD1
V gene: TRBV12-3/TRBV12-4
clone size: few
J gene: TRBJ2-5
CDR3 DNA: TGTGCCAGCAGTTTCTCGACAGGGCAAGAGACCCAGTACTTC
CDR3 protein: CASSFSTGQETQYF

D gene: .
V gene: TRBV28
clone size: few
J gene: TRBJ2-3
CDR3 DNA: TGTGCCAGCAGCCGCCAACTAGCTGCAGATACGCAGTATTTT
CDR3 protein: CASSRQLAADTQYF

D gene: .
V gene: TRBV7-2
clone size: .
J gene: TRBJ1-1
CDR3 DNA: TGTGCCAGCAGCTTAGAATACTCTCGAGGGGACACTGAAGCTTTCTTT
CDR3 protein: CASSLEYSRGDTEAFF

D gene: .
V gene: TRBV7-2
clone size: .
J gene: TRBJ2-5
CDR3 DNA: TGTGCCAGCAGCTTCGGGGGACCCCAAGAGACCCAGTACTTC
CDR3 protein: CASSFGGPQETQYF

D gene: .
V gene: TRBV29-1
clone size: .
J gene: TRBJ2-2
CDR3 DNA: TGCAGCGCTGGGCCAAGGGGGGAGCTGTTTTTT
CDR3 protein: CSAGPRGELFF

D gene: TRBD1
V gene: TRBV6-6
clone size: few
J gene: TRBJ1-5
CDR3 DNA: TGTGCCAGCAGGCCCGACAGGGTTAACCAGCATTTT
CDR3 protein: CASRPDRVNQHF

D gene: TRBD1
V gene: TRBV5-1
clone size: .
J gene: TRBJ1-1
CDR3 DNA: TGCGCCAGCAGCCAGACAGGGAGGCCTCCCTTCACTGAAGCTTTCTTT
CDR3 protein: CASSQTGRPPFTEAFF

D gene: .
V gene: TRBV6-5
clone size: .
J gene: TRBJ2-7
CDR3 DNA: TGTGCCAGCAGTTACTCGAAAAGGGTGGAGCAGTACTTC
CDR3 protein: CASSYSKRVEQYF

D gene: .
V gene: TRBV3-1
clone size: .
J gene: TRBJ2-1
CDR3 DNA: TGTGCCAGCAGCCACAAAACAGGGGAGCAGTTCTTC
CDR3 protein: CASSHKTGEQFF

D gene: .
V gene: TRBV7-2
clone size: once
J gene: TRBJ2-1
CDR3 DNA: TGTGCCAGCAGGTTAGGTGTTTCGGGTGAGCAGTTCTTC
CDR3 protein: CASRLGVSGEQFF

D gene: TRBD1
V gene: TRBV5-6
clone size: .
J gene: TRBJ2-7
CDR3 DNA: TGTGCCAGCAGCCGCGTAGGGGGCGACGAGCAGTACTTC
CDR3 protein: CASSRVGGDEQYF

D gene: .
V gene: TRBV5-1
clone size: .
J gene: TRBJ2-1
CDR3 DNA: TGCGCCAGCAGCTTGCTCGAGACATACAATGAGCAGTTCTTC
CDR3 protein: CASSLLETYNEQFF

D gene: .
V gene: TRBV4-1
clone size: .
J gene: TRBJ1-4
CDR3 DNA: TGCGCCAGCAGCCACTCCCTTCGACAGGACCCTAATGAAAAACTGTTTTTT
CDR3 protein: CASSHSLRQDPNEKLFF

D gene: .
V gene: TRBV29-1
clone size: .
J gene: TRBJ1-5
CDR3 DNA: TGCAGCGTACTGACAGCTATCAATCAGCCCCAGCATTTT
CDR3 protein: CSVLTAINQPQHF

D gene: TRBD1
V gene: TRBV5-6
clone size: .
J gene: TRBJ1-2
CDR3 DNA: TGTGCCAGCAGCTTGGAGGGACAGGGGAACAACTATGGCTACACCTTC
CDR3 protein: CASSLEGQGNNYGYTF

D gene: .
V gene: TRBV29-1
clone size: .
J gene: TRBJ2-3
CDR3 DNA: TGCAGCCAGGGGTACGCAGATACGCAGTATTTT
CDR3 protein: CSQGYADTQYF

D gene: TRBD1
V gene: TRBV7-2
clone size: .
J gene: TRBJ2-4
CDR3 DNA: TGTGCCAGCAGCCCGGTCAGGGGGCGGGTGGGCATTCAGTACTTC
CDR3 protein: CASSPVRGRVGIQYF

D gene: TRBD1
V gene: TRBV5-1
clone size: few
J gene: TRBJ2-1
CDR3 DNA: TGCGCCAGCAGCGGGACAGGGAGGAATGAGCAGTTCTTC
CDR3 protein: CASSGTGRNEQFF

D gene: TRBD2
V gene: TRBV7-8
clone size: .
J gene: TRBJ2-7
CDR3 DNA: TGTTCCAGCAGCTTAGCGTATAGCGGGAGGACGACTATCTCCTACGAGCAGTACTTC
CDR3 protein: CSSSLAYSGRTTISYEQYF

D gene: .
V gene: TRBV6-1
clone size: few
J gene: TRBJ2-5
CDR3 DNA: TGTGCCAGCAGAACGGGGGACACACAAGAGACCCAGTACTTC
CDR3 protein: CASRTGDTQETQYF

D gene: .
V gene: TRBV28
clone size: .
J gene: TRBJ1-3
CDR3 DNA: TGTGCCAACAGTTTAGCGCCGAACTCTGGAAACACCATATATTTT
CDR3 protein: CANSLAPNSGNTIYF

D gene: .
V gene: TRBV20-1
clone size: few
J gene: TRBJ1-1
CDR3 DNA: TGCAGTGCTAGTGGCCGGGGGTGGTACCTAGACACTGAAGCTTTCTTT
CDR3 protein: CSASGRGWYLDTEAFF

D gene: .
V gene: TRBV20-1
clone size: many
J gene: TRBJ1-2
CDR3 DNA: TGCAGTGCTATGGGGTCCCATGGTGGCTACACCTTC
CDR3 protein: CSAMGSHGGYTF

D gene: TRBD2
V gene: TRBV4-2
clone size: once
J gene: TRBJ2-7
CDR3 DNA: TGTGCCAGCAGCGGGACTCGGGCGGGGGGGCTCGAGCAGTACTTC
CDR3 protein: CASSGTRAGGLEQYF

D gene: .
V gene: TRBV5-1
clone size: many
J gene: TRBJ1-1
CDR3 DNA: TGCGCCAGCAGCTCGGACAGTGCGAACACTGAAGCTTTCTTT
CDR3 protein: CASSSDSANTEAFF

D gene: .
V gene: TRBV28
clone size: .
J gene: TRBJ2-5
CDR3 DNA: TGTGCCAGCAGTTTATTGCCCGGGAATAGAGAGACCCAGTACTTC
CDR3 protein: CASSLLPGNRETQYF

D gene: .
V gene: TRBV7-2
clone size: few
J gene: TRBJ2-7
CDR3 DNA: TGTGCCAGCAGCTCCAATAGGGTTGGGGAGCAGTACTTC
CDR3 protein: CASSSNRVGEQYF

D gene: TRBD2
V gene: TRBV6-2/TRBV6-3
clone size: few
J gene: TRBJ2-1
CDR3 DNA: TGTGCCAGCAGTTATGAGGCTAGCGGGAGTTATGAGCAGTTCTTC
CDR3 protein: CASSYEASGSYEQFF

D gene: .
V gene: TRBV28
clone size: few
J gene: TRBJ1-5
CDR3 DNA: TGTGCCAGCAGTTCGCACCTGGGCAATCAGCCCCAGCATTTT
CDR3 protein: CASSSHLGNQPQHF

D gene: TRBD2
V gene: TRBV4-1
clone size: many
J gene: TRBJ2-3
CDR3 DNA: TGCGCCAGCAGCCAACCCGGACTAGCGGGAGGCGGCACAGATACGCAGTATTTT
CDR3 protein: CASSQPGLAGGGTDTQYF

D gene: .
V gene: TRBV6-5
clone size: .
J gene: TRBJ2-5
CDR3 DNA: TGTGCCAGCAGTTACTCGGGGCCCGGCAGGGGATCTTATATCGGGGAGACCCAGTACTTC
CDR3 protein: CASSYSGPGRGSYIGETQYF

D gene: .
V gene: TRBV9
clone size: .
J gene: TRBJ2-7
CDR3 DNA: TGTGCCAGCAGCGAGCGCCTTCAGCGCGACGAGCAGTACTTC
CDR3 protein: CASSERLQRDEQYF

D gene: .
V gene: TRBV25-1
clone size: .
J gene: TRBJ2-1
CDR3 DNA: TGTGCCAGCAGTCCGCCCGGTGGGGGGTACATTGAGCAGTTCTTC
CDR3 protein: CASSPPGGGYIEQFF

D gene: .
V gene: TRBV9
clone size: .
J gene: TRBJ2-1
CDR3 DNA: TGTGCCAGCAGCGTCCAAGCCAGCTCCTACAATGAGCAGTTCTTC
CDR3 protein: CASSVQASSYNEQFF

D gene: .
V gene: TRBV28
clone size: few
J gene: TRBJ2-1
CDR3 DNA: TGTGCCAGCAGAGACATGGGTGAGCAGTTCTTC
CDR3 protein: CASRDMGEQFF

D gene: .
V gene: TRBV28
clone size: .
J gene: TRBJ2-7
CDR3 DNA: TGTGCCAGCAGTTTATGGGGGGCAGGGAGCTCCTACGAGCAGTACTTC
CDR3 protein: CASSLWGAGSSYEQYF

D gene: .
V gene: TRBV29-1
clone size: few
J gene: TRBJ1-2
CDR3 DNA: TGCAGCGTTGAAGATCTGTTGGGGGCGGGCTACACCTTC
CDR3 protein: CSVEDLLGAGYTF

D gene: .
V gene: TRBV28
clone size: few
J gene: TRBJ1-3
CDR3 DNA: TGTGCCAGCACTACGGGACAAGAGAACACCATATATTTT
CDR3 protein: CASTTGQENTIYF

D gene: TRBD1
V gene: TRBV18
clone size: .
J gene: TRBJ1-4
CDR3 DNA: TGTGCCAGCTCACCGGGACAGACGGATGAAAAACTGTTTTTT
CDR3 protein: CASSPGQTDEKLFF

D gene: .
V gene: TRBV7-9
clone size: .
J gene: TRBJ2-7
CDR3 DNA: TGTGCCAGCAGCTTAGCGGAGCCGAGCGCCTACGAGCAGTACTTC
CDR3 protein: CASSLAEPSAYEQYF

D gene: TRBD1
V gene: TRBV3-1
clone size: .
J gene: TRBJ1-6
CDR3 DNA: TGTGCCAGCAGCCCCACAGGGGGGAATTCACCCCTCCACTTT
CDR3 protein: CASSPTGGNSPLHF

D gene: .
V gene: TRBV28
clone size: .
J gene: TRBJ1-1
CDR3 DNA: TGTGCCAGCAGTATATCCCTGAACACTGAAGCTTTCTTT
CDR3 protein: CASSISLNTEAFF

D gene: TRBD1
V gene: TRBV28
clone size: .
J gene: TRBJ1-4
CDR3 DNA: TGTGCCAGCAGTACGTACAGGGGCACTAATGAAAAACTGTTTTTT
CDR3 protein: CASSTYRGTNEKLFF

D gene: TRBD1
V gene: TRBV4-3
clone size: few
J gene: TRBJ1-4
CDR3 DNA: TGCGCCAGCAGCCAAGATCACGGGGGGACAGGTGCCGAAAAACTGTTTTTT
CDR3 protein: CASSQDHGGTGAEKLFF

D gene: .
V gene: TRBV10-2
clone size: few
J gene: TRBJ2-1
CDR3 DNA: TGCGCCAGCCGCCGTGGAAGAGATGAGCAGTTCTTC
CDR3 protein: CASRRGRDEQFF

D gene: .
V gene: TRBV29-1
clone size: .
J gene: TRBJ1-1
CDR3 DNA: TGCAGCGTTGAAGGCAAGAACACTGAAGCTTTCTTT
CDR3 protein: CSVEGKNTEAFF

D gene: .
V gene: TRBV29-1
clone size: many
J gene: TRBJ2-3
CDR3 DNA: TGCAGCGTTGAAAAAGGCCTAGCCTACACAGATACGCAGTATTTT
CDR3 protein: CSVEKGLAYTDTQYF

D gene: .
V gene: TRBV20-1
clone size: .
J gene: TRBJ2-7
CDR3 DNA: TGCAGTGCTAGAGATAACGGGGACCCAAACTACGAGCAGTACTTC
CDR3 protein: CSARDNGDPNYEQYF

D gene: .
V gene: TRBV7-8
clone size: few
J gene: TRBJ2-5
CDR3 DNA: TGTGCCAGCAGCCCTACCCCACAGCTGGGCCAAGAGACCCAGTACTTC
CDR3 protein: CASSPTPQLGQETQYF

D gene: .
V gene: TRBV7-9
clone size: .
J gene: TRBJ2-1
CDR3 DNA: TGTGCCAGCAACCACCCGACAGCTTCATATGGAAATGAGCAGTTCTTC
CDR3 protein: CASNHPTASYGNEQFF

D gene: .
V gene: TRBV2
clone size: many
J gene: TRBJ1-4
CDR3 DNA: TGTGCCAGCAGTTTACGCACACCCGGACCCAATGAAAAACTGTTTTTT
CDR3 protein: CASSLRTPGPNEKLFF

D gene: .
V gene: TRBV20-1
clone size: few
J gene: TRBJ2-5
CDR3 DNA: TGCAGTGCTAGAGATCCCCGGGGGGCACAAGAGACCCAGTACTTC
CDR3 protein: CSARDPRGAQETQYF

D gene: .
V gene: TRBV7-9
clone size: .
J gene: TRBJ1-5
CDR3 DNA: TGTGCCAGCAGCGCCTCTCTTGACAGCAATCAGCCCCAGCATTTT
CDR3 protein: CASSASLDSNQPQHF

D gene: .
V gene: TRBV7-2
clone size: .
J gene: TRBJ2-7
CDR3 DNA: TGTGCCAGCAGCTCCTCGTCAGGGAAGGGCTACGAGCAGTACTTC
CDR3 protein: CASSSSSGKGYEQYF